This is a list of T cell receptor beta chains from one sample in a study of a mutant IDH1 vaccine in newly diagnosed glioma. Measured with immunoSEQ multiplex PCR; TCRdb has only the in-frame clones, and not every one. Among about 32,000 clones listed, over 65% were seen once. Antigens for these TCRs are unknown. Sequencing was performed on PBMCs, taken from a glioma patient whose treatment included an IDH1 peptide vaccine. The receptors stem from a middle-aged woman with glioma. CDR3s include the opening cysteine and the closing phenylalanine or tryptophan. A D gene is named only where the DNA matches it firmly. Clone size is not always given. Where it is, it says once, few, many or a class for expanded clones.

size	V	D	J	CDR3	DNA
-	TRBV19	TRBD2	TRBJ2-3	CASRISGGPTDTQYF	TGTGCCAGTAGGATTAGCGGGGGCCCCACAGATACGCAGTATTTT
-	TRBV5-4	TRBD1	TRBJ1-1	CASSGRGQVFHEAFF	TGTGCCAGCAGCGGGAGGGGACAGGTCTTTCATGAAGCTTTCTTT
-	TRBV6-1	TRBD1	TRBJ2-7	CASSDSTGAHEQYF	TGTGCCAGCAGTGACTCAACAGGGGCCCACGAGCAGTACTTC
-	TRBV7-7	-	TRBJ1-5	CASRVNQPQHF	TGTGCTAGCAGGGTAAATCAGCCCCAGCATTTT
-	TRBV5-6	-	TRBJ2-7	CASSLGRLKPYEQYF	TGTGCCAGCAGCTTGGGCAGGCTGAAACCCTACGAGCAGTACTTC
-	TRBV4-3	-	TRBJ2-7	CASSQDEFSYEQYF	TGCGCCAGCAGCCAAGACGAGTTCTCCTACGAGCAGTACTTC
-	TRBV5-4	-	TRBJ1-2	CASNLQAGGAHGYTF	TGTGCCAGCAACTTGCAAGCTGGAGGGGCACATGGCTACACCTTC
-	TRBV5-6	-	TRBJ1-2	CASSLVAMRDYGYTF	TGTGCCAGCAGCTTGGTGGCGATGAGGGACTATGGCTACACCTTC
-	TRBV18	-	TRBJ1-1	CASSRNQGPPTEAFF	TGTGCCAGCTCACGAAATCAGGGGCCTCCGACTGAAGCTTTCTTT
once	TRBV6-4	TRBD2	TRBJ2-3	CASSWTSEDTQYF	TGTGCCAGCAGTTGGACTAGCGAGGATACGCAGTATTTT
-	TRBV7-9	TRBD1	TRBJ1-2	CASSSSLTGGFGYTF	TGTGCCAGCAGCTCCTCCCTGACAGGGGGTTTCGGCTACACCTTC
-	TRBV29-1	TRBD1	TRBJ2-5	CSTSGQAWGKTQYF	TGCAGCACCAGTGGACAGGCCTGGGGAAAGACCCAGTACTTC
-	TRBV10-1	-	TRBJ2-5	CASSSRGGRETQYF	TGCGCCAGCAGTTCTCGAGGGGGACGAGAGACCCAGTACTTC